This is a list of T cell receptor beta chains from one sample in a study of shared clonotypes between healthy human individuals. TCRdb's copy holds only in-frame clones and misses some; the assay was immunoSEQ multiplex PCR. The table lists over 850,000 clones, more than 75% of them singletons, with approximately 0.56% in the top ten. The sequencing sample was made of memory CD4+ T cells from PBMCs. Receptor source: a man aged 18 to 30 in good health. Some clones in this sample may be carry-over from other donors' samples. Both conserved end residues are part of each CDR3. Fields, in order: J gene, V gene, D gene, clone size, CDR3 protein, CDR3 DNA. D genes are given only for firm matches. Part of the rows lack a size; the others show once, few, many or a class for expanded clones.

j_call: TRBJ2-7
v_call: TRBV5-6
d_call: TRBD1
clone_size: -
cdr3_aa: CASSPGTGGAYEQYF
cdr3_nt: TGTGCCAGCAGCCCGGGGACAGGGGGAGCCTACGAGCAGTACTTC

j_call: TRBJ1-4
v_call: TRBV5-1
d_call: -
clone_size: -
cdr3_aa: CASSRRLQGTNEKLFF
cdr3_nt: TGCGCCAGCAGCCGGAGGCTACAGGGAACTAATGAAAAACTGTTTTTT

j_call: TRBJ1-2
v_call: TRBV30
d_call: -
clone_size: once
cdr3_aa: CAWTVSSYYGYTF
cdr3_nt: TGTGCCTGGACTGTGTCTTCTTACTATGGCTACACCTTC

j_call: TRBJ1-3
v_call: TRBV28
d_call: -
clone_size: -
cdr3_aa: CASSLSLSYSGNTIYF
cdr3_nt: TGTGCCAGCAGTTTGAGCCTGAGTTACTCTGGAAACACCATATATTTT

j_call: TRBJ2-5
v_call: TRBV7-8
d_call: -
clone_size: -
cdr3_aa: CASSLRGDQETQYF
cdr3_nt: TGTGCCAGCAGCCTCAGGGGGGACCAAGAGACCCAGTACTTC

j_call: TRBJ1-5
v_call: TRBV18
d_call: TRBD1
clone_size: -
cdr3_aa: CASSSNRDSATEPQHF
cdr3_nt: TGTGCCAGCTCATCTAACCGGGACAGCGCTACGGAGCCCCAGCATTTT

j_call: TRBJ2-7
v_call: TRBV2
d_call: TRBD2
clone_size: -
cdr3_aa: CASSRGLAGPYEQYF
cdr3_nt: TGTGCCAGCAGTCGCGGACTAGCGGGCCCCTACGAGCAGTACTTC

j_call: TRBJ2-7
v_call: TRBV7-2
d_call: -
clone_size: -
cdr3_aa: CASSPDRTSYEQYF
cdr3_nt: TGTGCCAGCAGTCCCGACCGGACCTCCTACGAGCAGTACTTC

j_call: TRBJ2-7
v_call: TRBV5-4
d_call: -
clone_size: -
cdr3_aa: CASSFLRGSGTREQYF
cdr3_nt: TGTGCCAGCAGCTTTCTCCGGGGCAGCGGAACCCGCGAGCAGTACTTC

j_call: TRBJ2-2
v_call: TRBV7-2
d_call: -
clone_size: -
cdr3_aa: CASSLEWQPEITGELFF
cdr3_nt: TGTGCCAGCAGCTTAGAGTGGCAGCCAGAAATCACCGGGGAGCTGTTTTTT

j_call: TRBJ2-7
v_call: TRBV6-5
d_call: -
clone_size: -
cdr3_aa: CASSYSVGWYEQYF
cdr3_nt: TGTGCCAGCAGTTACTCGGTGGGTTGGTACGAGCAGTACTTC

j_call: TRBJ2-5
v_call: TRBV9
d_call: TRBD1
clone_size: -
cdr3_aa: CASSASSFLGQKETQYF
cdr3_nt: TGTGCCAGCAGTGCCTCGTCTTTTCTGGGACAGAAAGAGACCCAGTACTTC

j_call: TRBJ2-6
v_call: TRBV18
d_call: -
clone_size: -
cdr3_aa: CASSPGQTGANVLTF
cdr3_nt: TGTGCCAGCTCACCAGGGCAAACTGGGGCCAACGTCCTGACTTTC

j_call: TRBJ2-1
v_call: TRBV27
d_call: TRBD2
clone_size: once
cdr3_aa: CASSPSGGLAVYNEQFF
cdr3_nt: TGTGCCAGCAGTCCCAGCGGGGGGCTAGCGGTTTACAATGAGCAGTTCTTC

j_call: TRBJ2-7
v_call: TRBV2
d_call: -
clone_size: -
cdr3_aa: CASRSRPNYEQYF
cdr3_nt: TGTGCCAGCCGAAGCAGACCCAACTACGAGCAGTACTTC

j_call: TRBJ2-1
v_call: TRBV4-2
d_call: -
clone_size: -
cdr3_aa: CASSQVAGGRVEQFF
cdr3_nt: TGTGCCAGCAGCCAAGTGGCAGGGGGGCGGGTTGAGCAGTTCTTC

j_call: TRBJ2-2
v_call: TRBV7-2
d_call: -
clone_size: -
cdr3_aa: CASSLLGSAVTGELFF
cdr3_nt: TGTGCCAGCAGCTTATTAGGATCAGCGGTGACCGGGGAGCTGTTTTTT

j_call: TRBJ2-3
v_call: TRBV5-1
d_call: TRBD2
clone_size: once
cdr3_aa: CASSLLAGVPDTQYF
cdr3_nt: TGCGCCAGCAGCCTACTAGCGGGAGTCCCAGATACGCAGTATTTT

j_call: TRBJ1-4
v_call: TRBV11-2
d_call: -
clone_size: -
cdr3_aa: CASSPEGGTNEKLFF
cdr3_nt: TGTGCCAGCAGCCCCGAGGGAGGAACTAATGAAAAACTGTTTTTT

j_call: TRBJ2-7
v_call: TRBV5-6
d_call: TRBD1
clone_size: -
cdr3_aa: CASSFNTGTGYEQYF
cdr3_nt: TGTGCCAGCAGCTTTAATACCGGGACAGGCTACGAGCAGTACTTC

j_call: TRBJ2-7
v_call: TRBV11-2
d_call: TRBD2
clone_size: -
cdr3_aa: CASSLGLGLAGEQYF
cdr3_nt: TGTGCCAGCAGCTTGGGGTTGGGACTAGCGGGCGAGCAGTACTTC

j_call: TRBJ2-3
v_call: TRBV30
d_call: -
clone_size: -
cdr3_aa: CAWSPRNPIFLTQYF
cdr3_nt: TGTGCCTGGAGCCCCCGGAATCCGATATTTCTTACGCAGTATTTT

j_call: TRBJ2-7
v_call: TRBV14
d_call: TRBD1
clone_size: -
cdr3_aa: CASSRDRGFYEQYF
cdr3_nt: TGTGCCAGCAGCCGGGACAGGGGATTCTACGAGCAGTACTTC

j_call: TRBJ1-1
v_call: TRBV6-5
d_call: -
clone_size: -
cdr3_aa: CASRTTSGGEAFF
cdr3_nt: TGTGCCAGCAGAACGACGTCCGGGGGTGAAGCTTTCTTT

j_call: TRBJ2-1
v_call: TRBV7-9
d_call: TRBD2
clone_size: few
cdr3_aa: CASSFFEREAYNEQFF
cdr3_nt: TGTGCCAGCAGCTTTTTCGAGCGGGAGGCCTACAATGAGCAGTTCTTC

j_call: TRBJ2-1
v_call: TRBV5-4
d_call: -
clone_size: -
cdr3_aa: CASSLGPGDEQFF
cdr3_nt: TGTGCCAGCAGCTTGGGACCCGGCGATGAGCAGTTCTTC

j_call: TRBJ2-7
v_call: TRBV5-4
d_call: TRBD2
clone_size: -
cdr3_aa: CASSLAAGGPREQYF
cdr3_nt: TGTGCCAGCAGCTTGGCAGCGGGAGGGCCTCGGGAGCAGTACTTC

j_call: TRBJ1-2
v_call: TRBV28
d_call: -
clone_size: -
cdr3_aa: CASSFPGNRYGYTF
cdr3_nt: TGTGCCAGCAGTTTCCCAGGGAATCGCTATGGCTACACCTTC

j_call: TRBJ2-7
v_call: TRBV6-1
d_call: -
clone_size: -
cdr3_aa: CASRGVAEDYEQYF
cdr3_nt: TGTGCCAGCAGGGGAGTAGCGGAGGACTACGAGCAGTACTTC

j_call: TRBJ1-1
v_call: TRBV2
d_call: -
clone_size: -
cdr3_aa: CASSVGMNTEAFF
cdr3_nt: TGTGCCAGCAGTGTAGGAATGAACACTGAAGCTTTCTTT

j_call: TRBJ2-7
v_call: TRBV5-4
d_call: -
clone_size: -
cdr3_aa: CASSLGARDYEQYF
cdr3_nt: TGTGCCAGCAGCTTGGGCGCTAGGGACTACGAGCAGTACTTC

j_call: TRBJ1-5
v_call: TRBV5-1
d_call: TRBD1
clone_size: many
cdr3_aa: CASSSTGEGQPQHF
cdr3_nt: TGCGCCAGCAGCTCGACAGGGGAAGGACAGCCCCAGCATTTT

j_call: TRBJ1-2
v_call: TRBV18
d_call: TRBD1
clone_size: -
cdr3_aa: CASSPRTGGYGYTF
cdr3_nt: TGTGCCAGCTCACCACGTACAGGGGGGTATGGCTACACCTTC

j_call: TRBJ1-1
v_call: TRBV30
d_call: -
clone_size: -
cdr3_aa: CAWKAVGAFF
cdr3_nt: TGTGCCTGGAAGGCGGTCGGGGCTTTCTTT

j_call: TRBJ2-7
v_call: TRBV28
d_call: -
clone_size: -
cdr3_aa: CATSRGVYYEQYF
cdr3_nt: TGTGCCACCAGTAGGGGGGTGTACTACGAGCAGTACTTC

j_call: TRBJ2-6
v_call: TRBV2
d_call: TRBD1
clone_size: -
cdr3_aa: CASSGDRGVSGANVLTF
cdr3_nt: TGTGCCAGCAGTGGGGACAGGGGGGTCTCTGGGGCCAACGTCCTGACTTTC